Each of the 2 T cell receptor delta chains below was sequenced from the same sample in a study of gamma-delta chains in newborns, infants, children. TCRdb redid clone calling on the reads using CATT. The table has about 4,000 delta-chain clones, around 43% seen once. Specimen: blood, collected at week 6. The source is a child who was a newborn, infant or young child, either healthy, febrile or measles-vaccinated (not recorded which).

For this clone: A much larger clone differs by one base, so this may be a read error. The chain recombines TRDV2 with TRDJ3, with 13 positions matching TRDD3. The CDR3 runs to 19 residues. Germline lookup yields CDR1 GEAIGNYY and CDR2 EKD. In DNA, the CDR3 is TGTGCCTGTGACGTACTGGGGGATACGAGCTCCAGGGACACCCGACAGATGTTTTTC. Its translation is CACDVLGDTSSRDTRQMFF.

The chain joins TRDV1 to TRDJ1, with D perhaps TRDD2 (5 bases). The ends were cut back, 4 bases at V and 0 bases at J, with 30 bases in the middle. The CDR3 totals 21 residues. Germline CDR1 is TSWWSYY and CDR2 is QGS. The CDR3 DNA reads TGTGCTCTTGGGGTCCCTACTACGATTCACACTCCGTCCGAGTACACCGATAAACTCATCTTT. Its protein is CALGVPTTIHTPSEYTDKLIF.